The rows below give T cell receptor beta chains drawn from one sample of a study of vaccination and CD4 T cells after COVID-19. These receptors' antigens are unknown. TCRdb itself ran the PCR reads through MiXCR, one entry per CDR3 protein. The table has under 20,000 distinct CDR3 sequences, more than 20% seen once; the top ten hold 7% to 8.5%. The sample was cultured CD4+ T cells from blood. The receptor set was obtained from a human donor with COVID-19. The CDR3 runs from the conserved cysteine through the conserved F or W. Each record gives: CDR3 protein, J gene, V gene.

CDR3aa: CASSPWTGEAGNTIYF; j_gene: TRBJ1-3; v_gene: TRBV6-1
CDR3aa: CANRGQPTDYGYTF; j_gene: TRBJ1-2; v_gene: TRBV6-4
CDR3aa: CASSAGTGSYEQYF; j_gene: TRBJ2-7; v_gene: TRBV6-1
CDR3aa: CASSLGQATDTQYF; j_gene: TRBJ2-3; v_gene: TRBV11-3
CDR3aa: CSVPGRGNGYTF; j_gene: TRBJ1-2; v_gene: TRBV29-1
CDR3aa: CASSFFSGGAGYTF; j_gene: TRBJ1-2; v_gene: TRBV7-9
CDR3aa: CASLGGFSNQPQHF; j_gene: TRBJ1-5; v_gene: TRBV6-2/TRBV6-3
CDR3aa: CASGSPRLAGAGELFF; j_gene: TRBJ2-2; v_gene: TRBV12-5
CDR3aa: CASSPHRLAYEQYF; j_gene: TRBJ2-7; v_gene: TRBV27
CDR3aa: CSVVDGGRGSGEKLFF; j_gene: TRBJ1-4; v_gene: TRBV29-1
CDR3aa: CASSPPFLRGETQYF; j_gene: TRBJ2-5; v_gene: TRBV11-3
CDR3aa: CATGQRGLRAGSETQYF; j_gene: TRBJ2-5; v_gene: TRBV15
CDR3aa: CASSDSGPPAPDTQYF; j_gene: TRBJ2-3; v_gene: TRBV4-3
CDR3aa: CASSSPGLAGFTGELFF; j_gene: TRBJ2-2; v_gene: TRBV7-6
CDR3aa: CVSRRRAEGYTF; j_gene: TRBJ1-2; v_gene: TRBV19
CDR3aa: CAPIDRATREQYF; j_gene: TRBJ2-7; v_gene: TRBV19
CDR3aa: CASSLRAQTEAFF; j_gene: TRBJ1-1; v_gene: TRBV7-3
CDR3aa: CASSLGFTVSYEQYF; j_gene: TRBJ2-7; v_gene: TRBV28
CDR3aa: CASSKIAGGPVVF; j_gene: TRBJ2-1; v_gene: TRBV7-6
CDR3aa: CASRATGENTEAFF; j_gene: TRBJ1-1; v_gene: TRBV2
CDR3aa: CASSRRGQGYSYEQYF; j_gene: TRBJ2-7; v_gene: TRBV21-1
CDR3aa: CASKETGGSYEQYF; j_gene: TRBJ2-7; v_gene: TRBV6-1
CDR3aa: CASSAGDRATYEQYF; j_gene: TRBJ2-7; v_gene: TRBV27
CDR3aa: CASRLGGTGELFF; j_gene: TRBJ2-2; v_gene: TRBV5-6
CDR3aa: CASSEVDRGFTPLHF; j_gene: TRBJ1-6; v_gene: TRBV2
CDR3aa: CASSYAQPLLAGPAGNEQFF; j_gene: TRBJ2-1; v_gene: TRBV6-5
CDR3aa: CASSFLQGNLNTEAFF; j_gene: TRBJ1-1; v_gene: TRBV28
CDR3aa: CSARLAGMSSYNEQFF; j_gene: TRBJ2-1; v_gene: TRBV20-1